This T cell receptor (beta chain) was recorded in a study of blood T cell repertoires in COVID-19. Libraries were prepared by immunoSEQ multiplex PCR; TCRdb keeps only in-frame clonotypes and omits some of them. Of about 270,000 clones in the sample, about nine tenths are singletons; the top ten hold roughly 2.6%. Clinical history reported by participants formed the basis on which cohorts were assigned. All recovered Cohort 3 donors got two negative PCRs, got clearance, or saw symptom resolution. The table lists this clone with a few counts. CDR1 is SGHVS and CDR2 is FQNEAQ in the germline V gene. Trimming took 5 bases from V and 3 from J, leaving 16 bases between them. This CDR3 has 15 residues.

The gene calls are TRBV7-8 and TRBJ1-2; D remains unclear. The sample taken for sequencing was PBMCs or T cells enriched from blood (not recorded which). The receptor's source is a woman aged 18 to 35 who had recovered from COVID-19. In DNA form, the CDR3 reads TGTGCCAGCAGCCCTCGCGGGCAGGAACACTATGGCTACACCTTC. Translation: CASSPRGQEHYGYTF. The complete variable domain, with remaining parts taken from reference TRBV7-8 and TRBJ1-2, reads GAGVSQSPRYKVAKRGQDVALRCDPISGHVSLFWYQQALGQGPEFLTYFQNEAQLDKSGLPSDRFFAERPEGSVSTLKIQRTQQEDSAVYLCASSPRGQEHYGYTFGSGTRLTVV.